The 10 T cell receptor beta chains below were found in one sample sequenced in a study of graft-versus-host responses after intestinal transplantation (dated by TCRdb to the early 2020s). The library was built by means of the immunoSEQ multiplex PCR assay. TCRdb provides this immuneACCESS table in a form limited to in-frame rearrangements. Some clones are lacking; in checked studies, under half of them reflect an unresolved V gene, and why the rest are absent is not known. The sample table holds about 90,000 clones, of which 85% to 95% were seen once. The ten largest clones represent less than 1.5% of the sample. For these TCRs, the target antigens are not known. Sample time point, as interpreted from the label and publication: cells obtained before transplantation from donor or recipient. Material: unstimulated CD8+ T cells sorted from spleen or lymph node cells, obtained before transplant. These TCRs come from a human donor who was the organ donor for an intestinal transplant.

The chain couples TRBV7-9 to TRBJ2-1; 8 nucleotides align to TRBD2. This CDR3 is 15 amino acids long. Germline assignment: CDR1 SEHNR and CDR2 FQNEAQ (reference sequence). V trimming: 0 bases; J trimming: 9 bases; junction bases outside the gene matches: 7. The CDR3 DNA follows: TGTGCCAGCAGCTTAGCAGCGGGGGCGCGTCCTGAGCAGTTCTTC. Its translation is CASSLAAGARPEQFF.

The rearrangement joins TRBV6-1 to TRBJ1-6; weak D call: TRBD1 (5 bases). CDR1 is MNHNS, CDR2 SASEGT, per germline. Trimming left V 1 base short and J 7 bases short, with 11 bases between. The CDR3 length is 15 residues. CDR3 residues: CASSEGRGANSPLHF. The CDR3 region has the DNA TGTGCCAGCAGTGAAGGTAGGGGTGCGAATTCACCCCTCCACTTT.

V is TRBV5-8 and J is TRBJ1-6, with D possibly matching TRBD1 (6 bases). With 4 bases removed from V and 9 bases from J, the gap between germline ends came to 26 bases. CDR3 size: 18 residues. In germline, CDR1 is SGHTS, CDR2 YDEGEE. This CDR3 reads CASSQRGLGGLLISPLHF. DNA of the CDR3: TGTGCCAGCAGCCAAAGAGGTTTGGGGGGGCTGTTAATTTCACCCCTCCACTTT.

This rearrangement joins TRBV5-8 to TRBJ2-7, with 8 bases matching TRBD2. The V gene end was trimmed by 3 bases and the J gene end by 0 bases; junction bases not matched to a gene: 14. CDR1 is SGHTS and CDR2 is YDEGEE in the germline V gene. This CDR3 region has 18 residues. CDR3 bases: TGTGCCAGCAGCTGGCCGCTGCGGGGGGACCTTTACTCCTACGAGCAGTACTTC. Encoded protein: CASSWPLRGDLYSYEQYF.

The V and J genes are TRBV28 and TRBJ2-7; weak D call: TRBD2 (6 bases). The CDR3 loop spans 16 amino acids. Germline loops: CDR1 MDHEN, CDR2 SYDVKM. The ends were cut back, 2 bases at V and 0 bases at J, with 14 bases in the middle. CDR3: CASSLGGNTFSYEQYF. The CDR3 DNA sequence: TGTGCCAGCAGTTTAGGCGGGAACACTTTCTCCTACGAGCAGTACTTC.

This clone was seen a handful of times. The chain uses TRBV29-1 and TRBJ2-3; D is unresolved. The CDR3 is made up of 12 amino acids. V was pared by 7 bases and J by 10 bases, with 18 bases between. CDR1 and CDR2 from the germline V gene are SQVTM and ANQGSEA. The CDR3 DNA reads TGCAGCGCGGGTATAGGCCTCGCAGCGCAGTATTTT. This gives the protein CSAGIGLAAQYF.

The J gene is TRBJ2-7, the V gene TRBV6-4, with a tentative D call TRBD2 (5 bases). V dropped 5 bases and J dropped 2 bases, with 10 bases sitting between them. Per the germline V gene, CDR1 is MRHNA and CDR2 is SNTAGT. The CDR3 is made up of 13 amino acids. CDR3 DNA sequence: TGTGCCAGCAGTCCGAGGCGGGCCTACGAGCAGTACTTC. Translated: CASSPRRAYEQYF.

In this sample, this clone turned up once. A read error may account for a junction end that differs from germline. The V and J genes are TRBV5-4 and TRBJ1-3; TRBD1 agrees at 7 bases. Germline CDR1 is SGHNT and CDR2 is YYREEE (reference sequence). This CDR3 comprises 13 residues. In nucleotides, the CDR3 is TGTGCCAGCAGCCCGAGTGGGACAGACCTCTTACATTTT. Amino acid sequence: CASSPSGTDLLHF.

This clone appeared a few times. The CDR3 nucleotides are TGTGCCGGGGGACAATACACTGAAGCTTTCTTT. Its translation is CAGGQYTEAFF. The rearrangement links TRBV6-1 to TRBJ1-1; TRBD1 might be the D (6 bases). Deletions cut 11 bases from V and 3 bases from J, with 10 bases between. The V gene's germline CDR1 is MNHNS and CDR2 SASEGT. CDR3 length: 11 residues.

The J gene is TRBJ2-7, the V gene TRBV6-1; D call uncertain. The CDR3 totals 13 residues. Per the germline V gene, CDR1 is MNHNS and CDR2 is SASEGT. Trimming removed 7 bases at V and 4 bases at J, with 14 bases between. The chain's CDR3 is CASMVRGSYEQYF. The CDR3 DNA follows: TGTGCCAGCATGGTTCGAGGTTCTTACGAGCAGTACTTC.